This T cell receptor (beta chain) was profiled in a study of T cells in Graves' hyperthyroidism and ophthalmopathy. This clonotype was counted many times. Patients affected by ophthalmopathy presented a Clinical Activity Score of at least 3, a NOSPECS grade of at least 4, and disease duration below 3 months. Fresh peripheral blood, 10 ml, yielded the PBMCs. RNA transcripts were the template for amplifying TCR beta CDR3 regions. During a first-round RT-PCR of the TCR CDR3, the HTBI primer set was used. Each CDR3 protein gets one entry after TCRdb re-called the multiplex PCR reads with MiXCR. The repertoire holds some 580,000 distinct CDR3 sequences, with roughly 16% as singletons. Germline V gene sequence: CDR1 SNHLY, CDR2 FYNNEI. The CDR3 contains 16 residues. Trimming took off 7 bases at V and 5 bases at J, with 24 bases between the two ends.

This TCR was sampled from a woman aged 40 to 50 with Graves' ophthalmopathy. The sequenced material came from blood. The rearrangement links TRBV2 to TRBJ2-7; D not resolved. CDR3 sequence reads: CASKGRTWRLVDEQYF. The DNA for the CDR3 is TGTGCCAGCAAAGGCAGAACGTGGCGGCTGGTCGACGAGCAGTACTTC.